The 12 T cell receptor beta chains in this list originate from one sample, sequenced in a study of cytomegalovirus exposure and HLA in healthy donors. In the PCR, 60 Vbeta and 13 Jbeta primers were used. Method: immunoSEQ multiplex PCR; TCRdb's copy keeps in-frame clones and lacks some. The table lists some 130,000 clones, around 80% of them singletons. The sequenced sample consisted of PBMCs. These receptors all come from a man aged 25 to 40 in good health.

This clone was counted only a few times. V is TRBV11-3 and J is TRBJ2-1; D remains unclear. Germline V gene data show CDR1 as SGHNT and CDR2 as YENEEA. Trimming cost V 1 base and J 3 bases, with 10 bases left between them. This CDR3 spans 15 amino acids. As DNA, the CDR3 is TGTGCCAGCAGCTTAGTCCGTTCCCTCTACAATGAGCAGTTCTTC. This gives the protein CASSLVRSLYNEQFF.

CDR3 region: CASSLSGLAGGEQYF. CDR3 coding DNA: TGCGCCAGCAGCCTATCGGGGCTAGCGGGAGGTGAGCAGTACTTC. This chain joins TRBV4-3 and TRBJ2-7, with 11 bases aligning to TRBD2. This CDR3 has 15 residues. Germline V gene data show CDR1 as LGHNA and CDR2 as YSLEER. Losses at the gene ends were 4 bases for V and 7 bases for J; bases not matched to a gene: 9.

The chain links TRBV5-4 to TRBJ2-1, with D possibly TRBD2 on 6 matching bases. Germline CDR1 and CDR2: SGHNT and YYREEE (reference sequence). Trimming left V 2 bases short and J 5 bases short, with 11 bases between. The CDR3 is 14 amino acids. The CDR3 region is CASSFGGKNNEQFF. CDR3 coding DNA: TGTGCCAGCAGCTTCGGCGGGAAGAACAATGAGCAGTTCTTC.

This clone was observed once. The chain uses TRBV19 and TRBJ1-1; D remains unclear. Trimming removed 0 bases from V and 0 bases from J, with 5 bases in between. Germline CDR1 reads LNHDA; CDR2 reads SQIVND (reference sequence). This CDR3 is built from 14 residues. In nucleotides, the CDR3 is TGTGCCAGTAGTATAGATCTCCTGAACACTGAAGCTTTCTTT. Its translation is CASSIDLLNTEAFF.

The J gene is TRBJ1-2, the V gene TRBV6-9; D is possibly TRBD1 (5 bases). The V and J ends lost 5 bases and 4 bases respectively, with 14 bases between them. CDR1 and CDR2 (germline): MNHGY, SVAAGI. This CDR3 comprises 14 residues. Here the CDR3 reads CASSPPGDLYGYTF. The CDR3 DNA reads as TGTGCCAGCAGTCCCCCGGGGGACCTCTATGGCTACACCTTC.

The rearrangement joins TRBV9 to TRBJ2-3; TRBD2 agrees at 11 bases. Germline V gives CDR1 SGDLS, CDR2 YYNGEE. The CDR3 has 15 amino acids. The V gene end was trimmed by 5 bases and the J gene end by 3 bases; junction bases not matched to a gene: 5. CDR3 in DNA: TGTGCCAGCAGGAGGCTAGCGGGAGGTACAGATACGCAGTATTTT. Translating it yields CASRRLAGGTDTQYF. Full variable domain (rest looked up from reference TRBV9 and TRBJ2-3): DSGVTQTPKHLITATGQRVTLRCSPRSGDLSVYWYQQSLDQGLQFLIQYYNGEERAKGNILERFSAQQFPDLHSELNLSSLELGDSALYFCASRRLAGGTDTQYFGPGTRLTVL.

This chain joins TRBV29-1 and TRBJ2-1; 16 bases align to TRBD2. The CDR3 runs 16 residues. Germline CDR1 reads SQVTM; CDR2 reads ANQGSEA. V shed 6 bases and J 7 bases; nucleotides not matched to a gene: 9. DNA for the CDR3: TGCAGCGTGGCTGGGACTAGCGGGAGGGCCGGGAATGAGCAGTTCTTC. Its translation is CSVAGTSGRAGNEQFF.

The chain carries TRBV15 and TRBJ2-5; 11 bases map to TRBD1. The DNA end is a closer match to TRBJ2-7, so the J assignment may be wrong. This CDR3 has 15 residues. Germline CDR1 LNHNV, CDR2 YYDKDF (reference sequence). As DNA, the CDR3 is TGTGCCACCAGCTCCGGACAGGGGGCAACATACGAGCAGTACTTC. Its translation is CATSSGQGATYEQYF.

V usage is TRBV18 and J usage is TRBJ1-1; 8 nucleotides line up with TRBD1. Germline V gene sequence: CDR1 KGHSH, CDR2 LQKENI. The CDR3 totals 16 residues. Trimming removed 1 base from V and 5 bases from J; junction bases left unmatched: 9. CDR3 sequence (DNA): TGTGCCAGCTCACCACGCGGACAGGGTGTAGGGACTGAAGCTTTCTTT. This sequence encodes CASSPRGQGVGTEAFF.

The chain employs TRBV29-1 and TRBJ2-7; tentatively, D is TRBD2 (6 bases). Germline-derived CDR1 and CDR2 are SQVTM and ANQGSEA. This CDR3 comprises 11 residues. The ends were cut back, 7 bases at V and 11 bases at J, with 18 bases in the middle. The CDR3 DNA reads as TGCAGCGCATGGGACTCTACTGTGGAGTACTTC. This translates into CSAWDSTVEYF.

V is TRBV30 and J is TRBJ2-3; 7 nucleotides align to TRBD2. Germline assignment: CDR1 GTSNPN and CDR2 SVGIG (reference sequence). J was trimmed by 6 bases and V by 0 bases; bases with no gene match: 3. The length of the CDR3 is 13 residues. DNA of the CDR3: TGTGCCTGGAGTGTACTGGGAGGGGATACGCAGTATTTT. Encoded protein: CAWSVLGGDTQYF.

This clone was detected a few times. This chain connects TRBV28 to TRBJ1-3; 8 positions agree with TRBD1. The germline V gene encodes CDR1 MDHEN and CDR2 SYDVKM. This CDR3 spans 15 amino acids. The junction had 6 bases not matched to a gene; V was cut back by 7 bases and J by 1 base. In DNA, the CDR3 is TGTGCCAGCATGAGACAGGGGCTTTCTGGAAACACCATATATTTT. It encodes CASMRQGLSGNTIYF.